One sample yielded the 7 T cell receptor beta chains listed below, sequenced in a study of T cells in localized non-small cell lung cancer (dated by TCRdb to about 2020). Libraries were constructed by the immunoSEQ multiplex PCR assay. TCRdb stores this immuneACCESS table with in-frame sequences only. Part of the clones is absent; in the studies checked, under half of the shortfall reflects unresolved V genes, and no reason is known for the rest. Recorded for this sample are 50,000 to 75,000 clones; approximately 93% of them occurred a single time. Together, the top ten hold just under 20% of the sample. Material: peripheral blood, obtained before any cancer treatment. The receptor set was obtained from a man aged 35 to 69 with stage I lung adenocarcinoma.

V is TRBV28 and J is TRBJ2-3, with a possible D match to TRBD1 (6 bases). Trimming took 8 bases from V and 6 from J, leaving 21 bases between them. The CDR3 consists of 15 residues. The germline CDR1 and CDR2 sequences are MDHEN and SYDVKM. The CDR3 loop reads CASRPGTSLGDTQYF. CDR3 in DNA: TGTGCCAGCCGTCCTGGGACATCACTCGGGGATACGCAGTATTTT. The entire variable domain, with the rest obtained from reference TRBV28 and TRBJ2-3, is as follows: DVKVTQSSRYLVKRTGEKVFLECVQDMDHENMFWYRQDPGLGLRLIYFSYDVKMKEKGDIPEGYSVSREKKERFSLILESASTNQTSMYLCASRPGTSLGDTQYFGPGTRLTVL.

CDR3: CASSEAGASASYEQYF. CDR3 in DNA: TGTGCCAGCAGTGAAGCGGGGGCTAGCGCCTCCTACGAGCAGTACTTC. This chain uses TRBV6-1 with TRBJ2-7, with D possibly being TRBD1 or TRBD2 (6 bases each). V was clipped by 0 bases and J by 0 bases, with 12 bases between them. The CDR3 length is 16 residues. The germline CDR1 and CDR2 sequences are MNHNS and SASEGT.

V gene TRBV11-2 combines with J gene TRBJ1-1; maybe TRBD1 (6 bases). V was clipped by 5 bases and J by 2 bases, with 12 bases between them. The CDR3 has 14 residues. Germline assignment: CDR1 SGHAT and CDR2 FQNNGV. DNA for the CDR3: TGTGCCAGCAGCGGGGGACAAGGTAACACTGAAGCTTTCTTT. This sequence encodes CASSGGQGNTEAFF.

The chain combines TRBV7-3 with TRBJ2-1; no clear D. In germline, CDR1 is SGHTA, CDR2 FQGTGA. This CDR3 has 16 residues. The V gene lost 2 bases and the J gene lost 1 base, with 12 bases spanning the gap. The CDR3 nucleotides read TGTGCCAGCAGCTTATACGGACCATCTTCCTACAATGAGCAGTTCTTC. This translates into CASSLYGPSSYNEQFF. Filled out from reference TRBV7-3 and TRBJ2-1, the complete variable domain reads GAGVSQTPSNKVTEKGKYVELRCDPISGHTALYWYRQSLGQGPEFLIYFQGTGAADDSGLPNDRFFAVRPEGSVSTLKIQRTERGDSAVYLCASSLYGPSSYNEQFFGPGTRLTVL.

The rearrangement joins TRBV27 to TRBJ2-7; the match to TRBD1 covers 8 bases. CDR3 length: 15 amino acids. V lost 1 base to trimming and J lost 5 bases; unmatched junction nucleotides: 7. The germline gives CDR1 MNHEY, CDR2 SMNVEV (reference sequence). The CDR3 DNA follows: TGTGCCAGCAGTTTATTGGACAGGGTAGGGAACGAGCAGTACTTC. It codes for CASSLLDRVGNEQYF.

In nucleotides, the CDR3 is TGTGCCAGCAGTTCCCTCATGAGCTACGAGCAGTACTTC. Its protein is CASSSLMSYEQYF. The chain links TRBV6-6 to TRBJ2-7; D unclear. From germline, CDR1 is MNHNY and CDR2 SVGAGI (reference sequence). This CDR3 has 13 residues. V dropped 4 bases and J dropped 3 bases, with 10 bases sitting between them.

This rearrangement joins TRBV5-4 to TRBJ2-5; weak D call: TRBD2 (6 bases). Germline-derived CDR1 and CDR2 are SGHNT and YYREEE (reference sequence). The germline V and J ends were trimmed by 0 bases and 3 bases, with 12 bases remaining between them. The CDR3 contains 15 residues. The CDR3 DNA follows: TGTGCCAGCAGCTTGGTCGGGGAGGAGGAAGAGACCCAGTACTTC. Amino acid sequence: CASSLVGEEEETQYF.